This record looks at one TCR beta chain sequence and its context. No antigen is known for it. No base quality values were provided; no much bigger clone lies one nucleotide off. The data were taken from a study of blood T cell repertoires in COVID-19 (TCRdb year 2020). About the full investigation: Samples from collaborators originated in the United States, Italy and Spain and spanned both the acute and convalescent phases of COVID-19. The repertoires were made available in a free public database intended to serve as a resource for research on the immune response to SARS-CoV-2. A de-identified subject ID, COVID-19 status, age in years and sex were almost always included in the sample metadata. The dataset comprised deeply sampled blood TCRbeta repertoires from subjects exposed to, actively infected with, or recovered from COVID-19. Where available, HLA class I and class II types were obtained from metadata supplied by the sample provider rather than from assay-based typing. The prospective study material was composed of cDNA or gDNA derived from T cells, B-cell-depleted T cells, or PBMCs. Samples came from the ongoing ImmuneRACE study (first 160 participants) plus 1,254 subjects from 6 global collaborators.

Broad study findings and their caveats: The quantity of clinical and demographic metadata differed by source and by participant and was supplied without curation.

TCRbeta CDR3 regions were amplified from genomic DNA using the immunoSEQ Assay, a bias-controlled multiplex PCR. The authors processed their data as follows. Nucleated cell counts per sample were estimated from amplification of reference gene primers within the assay. Sequence reads were collapsed and filtered to measure the absolute abundance of every unique TCRbeta CDR3 rearrangement. For each sample, productive Simpson clonality was calculated by taking the square root of Simpson's diversity index across productive rearrangements. Here the immuneACCESS table is served through TCRdb, limited to in-frame sequences with V and J called. Missing clones are a known gap in these copies; in checked studies unresolved V genes cover under half, and the rest lacks a known reason. Clone size and the V and J calls come from that table; the DNA yielded D and trimming. The sample includes under 300,000 clones, with 65% to 85% observed a single time. The ten largest clonotypes hold 3.4% of the sample.

Participants in the prospective study were enrolled through a virtual design, were aged about 18 to 89 years, and lived in 24 United States geographic areas. In the prospective study, cohorts were assigned on the basis of participant-reported clinical history obtained from a screening survey and a study questionnaire. ImmuneRACE Cohort 3 recovered participants were defined by two consecutive negative NP/OP PCR tests, healthcare professional clearance, or symptom resolution. In the prospective study, whole blood, serum and a nasopharyngeal or oropharyngeal swab were collected from each participant by mobile phlebotomists. Additional blood draws and questionnaires over an approximately 2-month period could optionally be provided by prospective study participants. Before DNA extraction, prospective study blood samples were shipped either frozen or at room temperature. The sequenced material came from PBMCs or T cells enriched from blood (not recorded which). This clonotype was sampled from a man in his forties or fifties who had recovered from COVID-19.

The CDR3 region: CASSQAGWRTEAFF. The DNA sequence is as follows: TGTGCCAGCAGCCAGGCTGGATGGAGGACTGAAGCTTTCTTT. In this chain, TRBV14 is recombined with TRBJ1-1, with the D gene uncertain. The CDR3, from cysteine to phenylalanine, totals 14 residues. Just CDR3 DNA is preserved here, 42 bases in frame from base 1. V drops 3 bases and J drops 5 bases, leaving 13 bases in between. CDR1 and CDR2 are read off the germline V gene as SGHDN and FVKESK.